The 25 T cell receptor beta chains listed next were all sequenced from one sample in a study of T cell responses to AZD1222 COVID-19 vaccine. TCRdb's copy holds only in-frame clones and misses some; the assay was immunoSEQ multiplex PCR. The sample lists about 93,000 clones, 80% to 90% seen once, with about 2.4% in the top ten. Sequenced here: peripheral blood, sampled 28 days after the second AZD1222 dose. Every receptor here comes from an adult who received the AZD1222 COVID-19 vaccine.

This chain links TRBV27 with TRBJ1-2; D is perhaps TRBD1 (5 bases). The CDR3 sequence is 14 residues long. Germline V gene sequence: CDR1 MNHEY, CDR2 SMNVEV (reference sequence). With 6 bases removed from V and 3 bases from J, the gap between germline ends came to 14 bases. For the CDR3, the DNA is TGTGCCAGCAGACCTTGGGGCGTTGACTATGGCTACACCTTC. Protein: CASRPWGVDYGYTF.

The genes are TRBV11-2 and TRBJ2-3; possibly TRBD2 for D (6 bases). The V end was cut by 3 bases, the J end by 6 bases, with 13 bases between. CDR1 is SGHAT, CDR2 FQNNGV, per germline. The CDR3 is 14 residues long. Written as DNA, the CDR3 is TGTGCCAGCAGCTTCACGGGGGTTCCGGATACGCAGTATTTT. Its protein product is CASSFTGVPDTQYF.

The CDR3 DNA is TGTGCCAGCAGCCAGGACAGGGGCGAGCAGTACTTC. This gives the protein CASSQDRGEQYF. The chain recombines TRBV2 with TRBJ2-7; 9 bases fit TRBD1. This CDR3 comprises 12 residues. In germline, CDR1 is SNHLY, CDR2 FYNNEI. Trimming removed 6 bases from V and 6 bases from J; junction bases left unmatched: 3.

The V and J genes are TRBV6-2 or TRBV6-3 and TRBJ1-5; no clear D. The V and J ends lost 0 bases and 3 bases respectively, with 3 bases between them. The CDR3 totals 13 residues. Per germline, CDR1 MNHEY and CDR2 SVGEGT. The chain's CDR3 is CASSYSDNQPQHF. The CDR3, as DNA: TGTGCCAGCAGTTACTCCGACAATCAGCCCCAGCATTTT.

This chain connects TRBV7-2 to TRBJ2-1, with 10 bases matching TRBD1. Germline CDR1 SGHTA, CDR2 FQGNSA. V was pared by 3 bases and J by 9 bases, with 8 bases of the junction left unmatched. The CDR3 is made up of 15 amino acids. The CDR3 protein is CASSFAGQGTLEQFF. As DNA, the CDR3 is TGTGCCAGCAGCTTCGCGGGACAGGGGACTCTTGAGCAGTTCTTC. Full variable domain (remainder filled in from reference TRBV7-2 and TRBJ2-1): GAGVSQSPSNKVTEKGKDVELRCDPISGHTALYWYRQSLGQGLEFLIYFQGNSAPDKSGLPSDRFSAERTGGSVSTLTIQRTQQEDSAVYLCASSFAGQGTLEQFFGPGTRLTVL.

The chain uses TRBV27 and TRBJ2-1, with 14 bases lining up with TRBD2. Trimming removed 7 bases from V and 6 bases from J; junction bases left unmatched: 5. CDR1 is MNHEY, CDR2 SMNVEV, per germline (reference sequence). The CDR3 runs to 15 residues. CDR3 coding DNA: TGTGCCAGCACCCCTGGGACTAGCGGGGGCAATGAGCAGTTCTTC. Its translation: CASTPGTSGGNEQFF.

The genes are TRBV19 and TRBJ2-3, with a possible D match to TRBD2 (6 bases). V dropped 9 bases and J dropped 0 bases, with 7 bases sitting between them. The CDR3 consists of 12 residues. Germline CDR1 is LNHDA and CDR2 is SQIVND (reference sequence). CDR3 nucleotides: TGTGCCAGCGCGGGGAGCACAGATACGCAGTATTTT. Its protein is CASAGSTDTQYF.

This clone is a singleton in its sample. This chain's CDR3 is CASSQPGHPTGELFF. The DNA for the CDR3 is TGTGCCAGCAGCCAACCGGGACACCCCACCGGGGAGCTGTTTTTT. The gene calls are TRBV3-1 (or the pseudogene TRBV3-2) and TRBJ2-2; possibly TRBD1 for D (6 bases). V dropped 2 bases and J dropped 4 bases, with 11 bases sitting between them. Germline V CDR1 and CDR2: LGHDT, YNNKEL (reference sequence). This CDR3 is built from 15 residues.

The V and J genes are TRBV14 and TRBJ2-1; TRBD1 is a possible D gene (6 bases). This CDR3 comprises 15 residues. V dropped 3 bases and J dropped 2 bases, with 11 bases sitting between them. Germline V lookup: CDR1 SGHDN, CDR2 FVKESK. CDR3 protein: CASSHFTGTYNEQFF. As DNA, the CDR3 is TGTGCCAGCAGCCACTTCACAGGGACCTACAATGAGCAGTTCTTC.

This chain links TRBV29-1 with TRBJ2-1; D not resolved. Germline CDR1 and CDR2: SQVTM and ANQGSEA. This CDR3 region has 11 residues. Trimming shortened V by 7 bases and J by 7 bases, and 11 bases separated the two germline ends. The CDR3, as DNA: TGCAGCGCCGCCCAAGGGAATGAGCAGTTCTTC. Protein: CSAAQGNEQFF.

The chain links TRBV7-3 to TRBJ2-1; 8 nucleotides align to TRBD2. Germline-derived CDR1 and CDR2 are SGHTA and FQGTGA. The CDR3 loop spans 16 amino acids. V trimming: 5 bases; J trimming: 1 base; junction bases outside the gene matches: 7. This chain's CDR3 is CASSPIAGPSYNEQFF. In DNA, the CDR3 is TGTGCCAGCAGCCCAATAGCGGGGCCTTCCTACAATGAGCAGTTCTTC.

The chain has TRBV6-5 and TRBJ2-1; TRBD1 matches 7 bases. The CDR3 length is 13 residues. The V gene's germline CDR1 is MNHEY and CDR2 SVGAGI. Trimming took 8 bases from V and 3 from J; bases not matched to a gene: 4. CDR3 nucleotide sequence: TGTGCCAGCGGATGGGACAGCTACAATGAGCAGTTCTTC. It is translated as CASGWDSYNEQFF.

This chain connects TRBV18 to TRBJ1-4; TRBD1 is a possible D gene (5 bases). The V end lost 2 bases, the J end lost 7 bases, and 11 bases lay between the germline ends. The CDR3 is 14 residues long. Germline V gene lookup returns CDR1 KGHSH and CDR2 LQKENI. The CDR3 sequence: CASSPRDGSEKLFF. The CDR3 DNA is TGTGCCAGCTCACCAAGGGACGGAAGTGAAAAACTGTTTTTT.

This clone was detected only once. V usage is TRBV23-1 and J usage is TRBJ2-3; TRBD1 aligns across 8 bases. TRBV23-1 is designated an ORF whose function remains uncertain. Germline trimming cut 6 bases from V and 1 base from J; bases unmatched to any gene: 6. The CDR3 runs to 15 residues. The CDR3 sequence is CASSPPGQGTDTQYF. The CDR3 DNA is TGCGCCAGCAGCCCCCCGGGACAGGGCACAGATACGCAGTATTTT.

The gene calls are TRBV5-5 and TRBJ1-2; no reliable D call. Germline V gene sequence: CDR1 SGHKS, CDR2 YYEKEE (reference sequence). Trimming cost V 5 bases and J 4 bases, with 24 bases left between them. The CDR3 length is 17 residues. For the CDR3, the DNA is TGTGCCAGCAGACATCCAACCGGGCCCGGGGAGCCCTATGGCTACACCTTC. This gives the protein CASRHPTGPGEPYGYTF.

This clone was observed a single time. The rearrangement links TRBV5-8 to TRBJ2-2, with a possible D match to TRBD2 (7 bases). V lost 4 bases to trimming and J lost 4 bases, with 17 bases between them. Germline V lookup: CDR1 SGHTS, CDR2 YDEGEE. The CDR3 totals 16 residues. The CDR3 DNA follows: TGTGCCAGCAGCCAGGAGAGAGGGGGGGCCACCGGGGAGCTGTTTTTT. Amino acid sequence: CASSQERGGATGELFF. The complete variable domain, with remaining parts taken from reference TRBV5-8 and TRBJ2-2, reads EAGVTQSPTHLIKTRGQQATLRCSPISGHTSVYWYQQALGLGLQFLLWYDEGEERNRGNFPPRFSGRQFPNYSSELNVNALELEDSALYLCASSQERGGATGELFFGEGSRLTVL.

The chain links TRBV18 to TRBJ1-1; 7 positions agree with TRBD1. The CDR3 consists of 15 residues. The V and J ends lost 0 bases and 5 bases, in that order; junction bases with no gene match: 6. CDR1 and CDR2 from the germline V gene are KGHSH and LQKENI. The CDR3 DNA is TGTGCCAGCTCACCACCTGAAGGGGGCGTGACTGAAGCTTTCTTT. Its translation: CASSPPEGGVTEAFF.

The V call is TRBV18, the J call TRBJ2-1; D gene uncertain. V was trimmed by 0 bases and J by 1 base, leaving 13 bases between them. Germline V gene lookup returns CDR1 KGHSH and CDR2 LQKENI. The CDR3 covers 17 residues. This chain's CDR3 is CASSPPRREGSYNEQFF. DNA of the CDR3: TGTGCCAGCTCACCACCTCGTAGGGAAGGATCCTACAATGAGCAGTTCTTC.

This clone was seen just once. V and J are TRBV3-1 (or the pseudogene TRBV3-2) and TRBJ1-2; TRBD1 aligns across 9 bases. Germline lookup yields CDR1 LGHDT and CDR2 YNNKEL (reference sequence). This CDR3 comprises 13 residues. Germline trimming cut 1 base from V and 8 bases from J; bases unmatched to any gene: 2. The CDR3, as DNA: TGTGCCAGCAGCCAAGGGACAGGGGCCGGCTACACCTTC. It translates to CASSQGTGAGYTF.

The chain combines TRBV27 with TRBJ2-7, with D tentatively TRBD1 or TRBD2 (5 bases each). V lost 5 bases and J 2 bases, leaving 13 bases between the germline ends. The CDR3 has 14 residues. Looked up from germline, CDR1 is MNHEY and CDR2 is SMNVEV (reference sequence). The CDR3 DNA follows: TGTGCCAGCAGTAAGGGACGTCCAACCTACGAGCAGTACTTC. Translating it yields CASSKGRPTYEQYF.

The CDR3: CASSFYSTGAGYTF. CDR3 DNA: TGTGCCAGCAGTTTTTACTCCACAGGGGCTGGCTACACCTTC. The chain links TRBV27 to TRBJ1-2; 7 bases agree with TRBD1. The CDR3 runs to 14 residues. Germline lookup yields CDR1 MNHEY and CDR2 SMNVEV (reference sequence). V gave up 3 bases and J gave up 7 bases; unmatched junction bases: 8.

The sample holds one count of this clone. This rearrangement joins TRBV27 to TRBJ2-1; D gene uncertain. V lost 5 bases and J lost 3, with 8 bases in between. The CDR3 is 13 amino acids. From germline, CDR1 is MNHEY and CDR2 SMNVEV (reference sequence). The CDR3 coding sequence is TGTGCCAGCAGTCTGGCCGTCTACAATGAGCAGTTCTTC. Translation gives CASSLAVYNEQFF.

The chain uses TRBV29-1 and TRBJ1-1; D might be TRBD1 (5 bases). V shed 4 bases and J shed 1 base, with 10 bases lying between them. CDR1 and CDR2 (germline): SQVTM, ANQGSEA. The CDR3 consists of 13 residues. CDR3 in DNA: TGCAGCGTTGGAGTAAGGGGGAACACTGAAGCTTTCTTT. Translation: CSVGVRGNTEAFF.

Comments on this clone: Other DNA sequences in the sample encode the same CDR3. The chain uses TRBV2 and TRBJ2-5; no clear D gene. V lost 6 bases to trimming and J lost 2 bases, with 4 bases between them. In germline, CDR1 is SNHLY, CDR2 FYNNEI. This CDR3 is 11 amino acids long. The CDR3 spells CASRGQETQYF. The CDR3 region has the DNA TGTGCCAGCAGGGGACAAGAGACCCAGTACTTC.

The chain joins TRBV24-1 to TRBJ1-2, with no clear D. CDR1 and CDR2 from the germline V gene are KGHDR and SFDVKD. The CDR3 totals 14 residues. The V gene lost 2 bases and the J gene lost 8 bases, with 14 bases spanning the gap. CDR3 DNA sequence: TGTGCCACCAGTGATTCAAACGGCGTTGGAGGCTACACCTTC. As protein: CATSDSNGVGGYTF.